This TCR beta chain stems from a study of T cell responses to AZD1222 COVID-19 vaccine. Study-level points and caveats: An increase in Spike-specific TCR breadth and depth was observed after two AZD1222 doses.

Of note for this clone: The antigen is undetermined.

Assay: immunoSEQ multiplex PCR; the TCRdb copy retains only in-frame clones and omits some. The sample has roughly 140,000 clones, 75% to 90% seen once. V was clipped by 0 bases and J by 8 bases, with 11 bases between them. This CDR3 is 13 amino acids long. Germline V gene data show CDR1 as LGHDT and CDR2 as YNNKEL (reference sequence). The specimen comprised peripheral blood, sampled after recovery from COVID-19. The source is an adult who had recovered from COVID-19. This sequence joins TRBV3-1 (or the pseudogene TRBV3-2) and TRBJ2-7; D is unresolved. The CDR3, as DNA: TGTGCCAGCAGCCAAGATCTGAAAGGGAAGCAGTACTTC. Translating it yields CASSQDLKGKQYF.